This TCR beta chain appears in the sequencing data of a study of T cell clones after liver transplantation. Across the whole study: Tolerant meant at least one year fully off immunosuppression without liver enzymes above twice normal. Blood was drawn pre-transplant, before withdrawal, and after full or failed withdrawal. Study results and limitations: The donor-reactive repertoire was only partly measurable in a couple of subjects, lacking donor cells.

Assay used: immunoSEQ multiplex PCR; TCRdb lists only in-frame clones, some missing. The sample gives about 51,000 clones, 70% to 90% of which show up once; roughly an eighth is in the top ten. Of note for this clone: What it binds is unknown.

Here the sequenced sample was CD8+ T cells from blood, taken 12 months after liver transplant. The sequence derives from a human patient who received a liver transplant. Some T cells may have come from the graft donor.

CDR3 in DNA: TGCGCCAGCAGCCAAGATAAGGACTCCGCCTTCGGAGAGCAGTACTTC. This encodes CASSQDKDSAFGEQYF. The chain couples TRBV4-3 to TRBJ2-7; D is perhaps TRBD2 (5 bases). There are 16 residues in the CDR3. V was shortened by 0 bases and J by 7 bases, with 19 bases between the two germline ends. The germline V gene encodes CDR1 LGHNA and CDR2 YSLEER.